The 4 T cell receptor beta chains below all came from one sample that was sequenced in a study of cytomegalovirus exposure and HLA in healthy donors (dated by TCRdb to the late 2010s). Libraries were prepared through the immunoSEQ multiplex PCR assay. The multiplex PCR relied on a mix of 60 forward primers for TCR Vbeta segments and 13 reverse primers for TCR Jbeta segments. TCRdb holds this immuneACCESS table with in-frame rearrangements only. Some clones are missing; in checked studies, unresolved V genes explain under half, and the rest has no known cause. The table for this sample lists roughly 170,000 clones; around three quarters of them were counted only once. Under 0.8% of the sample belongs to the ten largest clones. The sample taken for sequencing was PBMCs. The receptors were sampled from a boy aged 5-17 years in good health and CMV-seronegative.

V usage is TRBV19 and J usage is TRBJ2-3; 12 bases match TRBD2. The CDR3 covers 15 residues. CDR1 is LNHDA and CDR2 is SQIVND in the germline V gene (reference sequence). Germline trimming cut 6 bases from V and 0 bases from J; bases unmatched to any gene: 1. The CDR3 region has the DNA TGTGCCAGTAGGACTAGCGGGGGAAGCACAGATACGCAGTATTTT. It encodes CASRTSGGSTDTQYF.

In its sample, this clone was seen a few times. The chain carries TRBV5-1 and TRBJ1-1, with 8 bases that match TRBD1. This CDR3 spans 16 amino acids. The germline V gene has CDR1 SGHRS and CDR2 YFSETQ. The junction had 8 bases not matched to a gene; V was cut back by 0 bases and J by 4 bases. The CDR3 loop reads CASSLAIGQGGTEAFF. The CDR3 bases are TGCGCCAGCAGCTTGGCCATCGGACAGGGAGGCACTGAAGCTTTCTTT.

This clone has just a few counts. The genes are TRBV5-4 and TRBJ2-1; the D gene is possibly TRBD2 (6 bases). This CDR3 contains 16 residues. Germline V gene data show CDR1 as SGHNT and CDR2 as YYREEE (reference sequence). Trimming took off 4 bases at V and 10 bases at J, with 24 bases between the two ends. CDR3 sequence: CASSVSGRNSLMEQFF. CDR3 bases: TGTGCCAGCAGCGTCTCCGGGAGAAACTCCCTCATGGAGCAGTTCTTC.

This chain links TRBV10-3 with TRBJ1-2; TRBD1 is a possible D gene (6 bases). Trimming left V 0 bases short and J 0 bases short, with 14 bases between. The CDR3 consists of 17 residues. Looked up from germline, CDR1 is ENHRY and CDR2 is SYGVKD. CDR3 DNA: TGTGCCATCAGTGAGTCAGATACAGGGATCCCTAACTATGGCTACACCTTC. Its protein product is CAISESDTGIPNYGYTF.